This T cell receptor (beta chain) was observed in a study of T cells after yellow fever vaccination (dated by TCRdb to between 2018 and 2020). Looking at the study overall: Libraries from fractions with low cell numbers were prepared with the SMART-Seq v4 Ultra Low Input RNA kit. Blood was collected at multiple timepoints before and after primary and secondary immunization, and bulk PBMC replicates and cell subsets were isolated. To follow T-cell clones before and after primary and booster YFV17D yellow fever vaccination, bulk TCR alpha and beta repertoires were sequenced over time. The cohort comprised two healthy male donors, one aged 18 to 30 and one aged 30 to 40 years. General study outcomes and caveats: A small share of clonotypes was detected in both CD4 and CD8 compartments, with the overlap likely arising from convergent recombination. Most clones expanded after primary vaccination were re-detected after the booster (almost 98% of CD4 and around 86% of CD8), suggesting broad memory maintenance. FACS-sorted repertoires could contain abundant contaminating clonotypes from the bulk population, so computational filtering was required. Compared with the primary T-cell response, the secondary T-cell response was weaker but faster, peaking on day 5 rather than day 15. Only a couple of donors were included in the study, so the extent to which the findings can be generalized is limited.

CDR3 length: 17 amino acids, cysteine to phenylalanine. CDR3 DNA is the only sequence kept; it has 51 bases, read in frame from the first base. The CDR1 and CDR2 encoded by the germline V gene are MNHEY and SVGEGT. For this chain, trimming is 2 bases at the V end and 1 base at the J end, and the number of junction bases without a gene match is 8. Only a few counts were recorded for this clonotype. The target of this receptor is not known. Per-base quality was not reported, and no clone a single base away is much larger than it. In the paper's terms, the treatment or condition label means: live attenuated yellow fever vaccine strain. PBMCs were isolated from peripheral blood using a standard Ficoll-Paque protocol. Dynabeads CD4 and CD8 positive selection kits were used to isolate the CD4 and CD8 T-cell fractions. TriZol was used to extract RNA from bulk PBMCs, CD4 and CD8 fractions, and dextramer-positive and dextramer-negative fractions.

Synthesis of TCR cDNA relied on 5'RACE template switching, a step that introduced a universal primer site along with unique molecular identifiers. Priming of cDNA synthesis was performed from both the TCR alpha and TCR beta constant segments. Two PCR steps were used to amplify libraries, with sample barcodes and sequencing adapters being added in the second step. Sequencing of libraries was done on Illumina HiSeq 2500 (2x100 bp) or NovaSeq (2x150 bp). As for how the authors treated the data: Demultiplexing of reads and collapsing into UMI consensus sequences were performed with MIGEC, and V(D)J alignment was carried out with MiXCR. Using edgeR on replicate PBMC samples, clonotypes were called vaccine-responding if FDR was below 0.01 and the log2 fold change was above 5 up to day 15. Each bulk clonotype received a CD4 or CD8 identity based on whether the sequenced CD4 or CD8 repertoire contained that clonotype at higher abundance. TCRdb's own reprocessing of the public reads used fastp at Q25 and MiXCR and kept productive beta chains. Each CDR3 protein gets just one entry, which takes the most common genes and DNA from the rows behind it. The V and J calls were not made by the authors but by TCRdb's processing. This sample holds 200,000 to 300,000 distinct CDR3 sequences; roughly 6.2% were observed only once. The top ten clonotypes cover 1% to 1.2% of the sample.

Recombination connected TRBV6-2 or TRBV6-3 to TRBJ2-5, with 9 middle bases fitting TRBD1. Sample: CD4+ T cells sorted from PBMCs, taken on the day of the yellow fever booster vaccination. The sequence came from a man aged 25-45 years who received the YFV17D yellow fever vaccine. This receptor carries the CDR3 CASSYALPGQGQETQYF. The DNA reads TGTGCCAGCAGTTACGCCCTACCGGGACAGGGCCAAGAGACCCAGTACTTC.